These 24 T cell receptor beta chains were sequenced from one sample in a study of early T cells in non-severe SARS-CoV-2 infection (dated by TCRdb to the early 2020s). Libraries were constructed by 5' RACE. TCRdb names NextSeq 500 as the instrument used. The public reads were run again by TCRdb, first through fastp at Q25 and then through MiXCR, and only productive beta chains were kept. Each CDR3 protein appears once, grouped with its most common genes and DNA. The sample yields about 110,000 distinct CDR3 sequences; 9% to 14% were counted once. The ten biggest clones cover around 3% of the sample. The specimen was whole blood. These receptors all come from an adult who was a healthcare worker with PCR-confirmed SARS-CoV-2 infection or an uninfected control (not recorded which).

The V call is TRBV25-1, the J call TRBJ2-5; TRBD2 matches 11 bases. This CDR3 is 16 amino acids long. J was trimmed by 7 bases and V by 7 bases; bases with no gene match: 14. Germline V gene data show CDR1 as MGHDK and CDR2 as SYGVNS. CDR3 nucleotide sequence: TGTGCCAGCATGCCTCCGACTAGCGGGATGAGTGGGACCCAGTACTTC. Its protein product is CASMPPTSGMSGTQYF.

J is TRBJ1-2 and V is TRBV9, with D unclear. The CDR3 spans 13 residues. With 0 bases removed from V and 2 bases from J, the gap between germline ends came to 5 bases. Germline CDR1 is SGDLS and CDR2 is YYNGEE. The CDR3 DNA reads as TGTGCCAGCAGCGTAGCTAGGAACTATGGCTACACCTTC. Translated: CASSVARNYGYTF.

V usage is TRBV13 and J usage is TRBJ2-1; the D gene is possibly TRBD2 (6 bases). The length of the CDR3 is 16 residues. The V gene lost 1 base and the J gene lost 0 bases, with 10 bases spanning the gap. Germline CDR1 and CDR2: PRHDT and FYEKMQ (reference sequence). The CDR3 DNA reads TGTGCCAGCAGCTTAGAAGGGCGGGACTCCTACAATGAGCAGTTCTTC. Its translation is CASSLEGRDSYNEQFF.

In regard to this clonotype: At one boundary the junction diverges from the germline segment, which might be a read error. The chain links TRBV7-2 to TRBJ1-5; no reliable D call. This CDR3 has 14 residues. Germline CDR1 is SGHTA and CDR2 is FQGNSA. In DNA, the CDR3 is TGTGTCAGCAGCTTAGCCAACCGGCAAGGGCCCCAGCATTTT. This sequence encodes CVSSLANRQGPQHF.

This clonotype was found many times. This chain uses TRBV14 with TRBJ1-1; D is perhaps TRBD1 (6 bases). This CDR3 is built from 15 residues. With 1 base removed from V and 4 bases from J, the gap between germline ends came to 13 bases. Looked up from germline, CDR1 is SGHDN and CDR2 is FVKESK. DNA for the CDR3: TGTGCCAGCAGCCAAGGGGGGGGGCTGGCCACTGAAGCTTTCTTT. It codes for CASSQGGGLATEAFF.

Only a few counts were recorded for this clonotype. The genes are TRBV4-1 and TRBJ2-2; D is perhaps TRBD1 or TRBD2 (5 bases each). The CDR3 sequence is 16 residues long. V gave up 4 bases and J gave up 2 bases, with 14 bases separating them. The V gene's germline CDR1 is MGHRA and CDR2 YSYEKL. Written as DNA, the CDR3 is TGCGCCAGCAGCCTTCGGGACCGGCCCAACACCGGGGAGCTGTTTTTT. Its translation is CASSLRDRPNTGELFF.

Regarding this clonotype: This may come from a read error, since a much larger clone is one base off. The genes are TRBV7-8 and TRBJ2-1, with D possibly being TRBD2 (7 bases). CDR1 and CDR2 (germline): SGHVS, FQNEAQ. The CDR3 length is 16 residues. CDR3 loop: CASSGTTGLETNEQIF. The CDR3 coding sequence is TGTGCCAGCAGCGGGACTACAGGGTTAGAAACGAATGAGCAGATCTTC. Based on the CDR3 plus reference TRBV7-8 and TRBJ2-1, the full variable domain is GAGVSQSPRYKVAKRGQDVALRCDPISGHVSLFWYQQALGQGPEFLTYFQNEAQLDKSGLPSDRFFAERPEGSVSTLKIQRTQQEDSAVYLCASSGTTGLETNEQIFGPGTRLTVL.

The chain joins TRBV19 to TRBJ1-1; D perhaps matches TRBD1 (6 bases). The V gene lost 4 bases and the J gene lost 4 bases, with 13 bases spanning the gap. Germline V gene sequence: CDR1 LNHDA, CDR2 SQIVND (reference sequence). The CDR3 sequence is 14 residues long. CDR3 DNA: TGTGCCAGTAGTACGGAGGGGGGGAGCACTGAAGCTTTCTTT. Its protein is CASSTEGGSTEAFF.

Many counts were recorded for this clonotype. CDR3 sequence (DNA): TGCGCCAGCAGCACGTGGACAGGGGCTTTCACCTCTGGGGCCAACGTCCTGACTTTC. It translates to CASSTWTGAFTSGANVLTF. The chain is built from TRBV5-1 and TRBJ2-6; 9 positions agree with TRBD1. J lost 0 bases, V lost 4 bases, and 11 bases had no gene match. This CDR3 contains 19 residues. Germline CDR1 reads SGHRS; CDR2 reads YFSETQ.

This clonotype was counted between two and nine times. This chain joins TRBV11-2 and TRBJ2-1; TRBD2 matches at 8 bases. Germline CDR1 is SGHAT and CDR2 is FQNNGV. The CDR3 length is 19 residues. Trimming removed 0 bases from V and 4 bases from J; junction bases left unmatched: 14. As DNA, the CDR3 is TGTGCCAGCAGCTTAGATGGGACTAGTAATGGGGCTTTATACAATGAGCAGTTCTTC. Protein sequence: CASSLDGTSNGALYNEQFF.

The CDR3 reads CASSRLAGGSTDTQYF. CDR3 in DNA: TGTGCCAGCAGCAGACTAGCGGGGGGAAGCACAGATACGCAGTATTTT. This chain links TRBV7-9 with TRBJ2-3, with 13 bases lining up with TRBD2. The CDR3 is 16 residues long. With V trimmed by 5 bases and J by 0 bases, 2 bases remained unmatched. Germline values: CDR1 SEHNR, CDR2 FQNEAQ (reference sequence). Combining the CDR3 with reference TRBV7-9 and TRBJ2-3 gives the whole variable domain DTGVSQNPRHKITKRGQNVTFRCDPISEHNRLYWYRQTLGQGPEFLTYFQNEAQLEKSRLLSDRFSAERPKGSFSTLEIQRTEQGDSAMYLCASSRLAGGSTDTQYFGPGTRLTVL.

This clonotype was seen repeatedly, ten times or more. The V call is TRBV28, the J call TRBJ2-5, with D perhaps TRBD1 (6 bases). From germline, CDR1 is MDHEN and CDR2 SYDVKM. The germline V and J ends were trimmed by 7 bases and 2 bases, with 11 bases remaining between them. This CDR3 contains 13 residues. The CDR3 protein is CASTEGTQETQYF. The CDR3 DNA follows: TGTGCCAGCACCGAGGGGACACAAGAGACCCAGTACTTC. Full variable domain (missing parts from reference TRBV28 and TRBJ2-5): DVKVTQSSRYLVKRTGEKVFLECVQDMDHENMFWYRQDPGLGLRLIYFSYDVKMKEKGDIPEGYSVSREKKERFSLILESASTNQTSMYLCASTEGTQETQYFGPGTRLLVL.

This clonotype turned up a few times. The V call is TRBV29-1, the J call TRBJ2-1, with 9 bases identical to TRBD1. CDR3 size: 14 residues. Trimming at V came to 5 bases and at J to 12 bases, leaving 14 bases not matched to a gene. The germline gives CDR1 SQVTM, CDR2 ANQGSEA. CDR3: CSVPTLRDRDAQFF. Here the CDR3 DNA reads TGCAGCGTTCCTACCCTTCGGGACAGGGATGCGCAGTTCTTC.

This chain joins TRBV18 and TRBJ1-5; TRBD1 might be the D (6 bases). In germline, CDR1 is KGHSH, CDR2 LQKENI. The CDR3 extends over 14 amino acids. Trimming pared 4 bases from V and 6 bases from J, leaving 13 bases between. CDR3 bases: TGTGCCAGCTCACAACAGGGTGAACGTCAGCCCCAGCATTTT. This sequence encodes CASSQQGERQPQHF. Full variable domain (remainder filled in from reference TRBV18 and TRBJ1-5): NAGVMQNPRHLVRRRGQEARLRCSPMKGHSHVYWYRQLPEEGLKFMVYLQKENIIDESGMPKERFSAEFPKEGPSILRIQQVVRGDSAAYFCASSQQGERQPQHFGDGTRLSIL.

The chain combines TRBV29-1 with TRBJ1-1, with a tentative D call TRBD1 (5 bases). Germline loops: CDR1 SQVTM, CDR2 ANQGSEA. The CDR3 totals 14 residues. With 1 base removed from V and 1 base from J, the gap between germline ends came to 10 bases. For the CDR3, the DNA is TGCAGCGTTGAAGTAAGGGGCAGGAACACTGAAGCTTTCTTT. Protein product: CSVEVRGRNTEAFF.

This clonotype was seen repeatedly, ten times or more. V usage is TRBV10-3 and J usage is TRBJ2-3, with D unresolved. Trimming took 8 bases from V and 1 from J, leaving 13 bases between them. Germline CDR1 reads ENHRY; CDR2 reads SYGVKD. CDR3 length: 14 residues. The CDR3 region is CAIGGFGGTDTQYF. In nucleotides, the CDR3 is TGTGCCATCGGCGGATTTGGCGGCACAGATACGCAGTATTTT.

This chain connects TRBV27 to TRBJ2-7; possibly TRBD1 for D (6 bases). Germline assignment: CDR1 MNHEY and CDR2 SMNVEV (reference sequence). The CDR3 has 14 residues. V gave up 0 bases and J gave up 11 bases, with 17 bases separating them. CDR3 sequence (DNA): TGTGCCAGCAGTTTATCCTGCCCGGGGACAATGAAGTACTTC. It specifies CASSLSCPGTMKYF.

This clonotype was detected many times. In DNA, the CDR3 is TGTGCCAGCAGTGAAGGTCACATTCTTGGGGAGACCCAGTACTTC. Translation: CASSEGHILGETQYF. The gene calls are TRBV25-1 and TRBJ2-5; D is uncertain. The V end was cut by 2 bases, the J end by 5 bases, with 15 bases between. CDR1 and CDR2 (germline): MGHDK, SYGVNS. CDR3 length: 15 residues.

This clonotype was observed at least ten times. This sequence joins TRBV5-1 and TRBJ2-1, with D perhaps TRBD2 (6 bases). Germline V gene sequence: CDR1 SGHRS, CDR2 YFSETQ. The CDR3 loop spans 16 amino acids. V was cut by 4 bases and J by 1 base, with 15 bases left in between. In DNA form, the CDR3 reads TGCGCCAGCAGCCCGGGAGACCAGCTGTCCTACAATGAGCAGTTCTTC. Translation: CASSPGDQLSYNEQFF.

This chain's CDR3 is CASSMGQGGYNEQFF. The CDR3 DNA follows: TGTGCCAGCAGTATGGGACAGGGGGGGTACAATGAGCAGTTCTTC. V is TRBV6-6 and J is TRBJ2-1; 11 bases agree with TRBD1. The CDR3 has 15 amino acids. Germline loops: CDR1 MNHNY, CDR2 SVGAGI (reference sequence). V lost 5 bases to trimming and J lost 4 bases; unmatched junction nucleotides: 4.

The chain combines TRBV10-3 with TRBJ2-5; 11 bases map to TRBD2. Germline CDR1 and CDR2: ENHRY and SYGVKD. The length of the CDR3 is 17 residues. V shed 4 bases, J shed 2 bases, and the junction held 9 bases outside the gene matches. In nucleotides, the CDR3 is TGTGCCATCAGTGCAGGCCCTAGCGGGGGGCCTCAAGAGACCCAGTACTTC. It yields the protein CAISAGPSGGPQETQYF.

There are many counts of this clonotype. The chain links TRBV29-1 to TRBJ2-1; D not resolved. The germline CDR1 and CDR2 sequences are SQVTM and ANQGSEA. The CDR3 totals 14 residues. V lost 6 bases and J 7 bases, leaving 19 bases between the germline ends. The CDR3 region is CSVPDAGKWNEQFF. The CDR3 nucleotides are TGCAGCGTCCCCGACGCTGGGAAGTGGAATGAGCAGTTCTTC.

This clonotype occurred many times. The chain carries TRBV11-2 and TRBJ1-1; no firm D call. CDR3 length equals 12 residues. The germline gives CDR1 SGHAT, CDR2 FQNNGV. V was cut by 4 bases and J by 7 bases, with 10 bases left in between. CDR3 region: CASSSGRLEAFF. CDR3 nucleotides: TGTGCCAGCAGCTCCGGACGGCTTGAAGCTTTCTTT.

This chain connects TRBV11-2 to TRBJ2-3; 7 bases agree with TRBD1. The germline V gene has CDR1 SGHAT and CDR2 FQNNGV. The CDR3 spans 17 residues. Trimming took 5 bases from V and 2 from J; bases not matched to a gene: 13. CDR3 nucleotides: TGTGCCAGCAGCCCCCTTCCCCAGGGGGTTAACACAGATACGCAGTATTTT. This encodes CASSPLPQGVNTDTQYF.